The present T cell receptor (beta chain) was sequenced within a study of long-term antiretroviral therapy in people with HIV. The CDR3 has 16 residues. The V end lost 2 bases, the J end lost 2 bases, and 17 bases lay between the germline ends. The germline CDR1 and CDR2 sequences are GTSNPN and SVGIG (reference sequence). The libraries were made with immunoSEQ v3.0 at survey level. Profiling relied on immunoSEQ multiplex PCR, and the TCRdb table lists in-frame clones only, not all of them. Of about 20,000 clones in the sample, about 81% were seen once. The sequencing here drew on unsorted PBMCs, taken 0.3 years after starting antiretroviral therapy. V is TRBV30 and J is TRBJ2-3; D tentatively fits TRBD1 or TRBD2 (6 bases each). This sequence originates from a woman aged 45-65 years with HIV. In nucleotides, the CDR3 is TGTGCCTGGAGTATCGGGGGCCCCGTATCCACAGATACGCAGTATTTT. This codes for CAWSIGGPVSTDTQYF.